Reported below is one TCR beta chain. Its target is unknown. This entry is derived from a study of CD8+ T cells in alopecia areata. Study overall: Percent affected scalp area, the SALT score, rated treated patients' severity.

Overall study findings and caveats: During tofacitinib treatment, many expanded lesional clones remained in scalp and blood. Scalp clonality and expanded CD8+ clones among the top 100 were significantly decreased by tofacitinib.

CDR1 is SNHLY, CDR2 FYNNEI, per germline. The V and J ends lost 7 bases and 2 bases, in that order; junction bases with no gene match: 6. This CDR3 contains 14 residues. Treatment: oral pan-JAK inhibitor, 5-10 mg twice daily. Alopecia areata patients had lesional scalp punch biopsies and peripheral blood taken from them. cDNA serving as the sequencing template came from extracted, reverse transcribed RNA. TCRdb's copy holds only in-frame clones and misses some; the assay was immunoSEQ multiplex PCR. The sample lists around 270,000 clones, roughly 60% occurring once. The V gene is TRBV2, the J gene TRBJ2-5; 8 nucleotides line up with TRBD1. Sequencing used CD4+ T cells sorted from blood, obtained at week 24, from a patient treated with tofacitinib. This sequence originates from a human donor with alopecia areata. The CDR3: CASTQRTGQETQYF. The CDR3 nucleotides are TGTGCCAGCACACAAAGGACAGGGCAAGAGACCCAGTACTTC.